These 15 T cell receptor beta chains were all obtained from the same sample, sequenced in a study of radiotherapy plus CTLA-4 blockade in lung cancer. Profiling relied on immunoSEQ multiplex PCR, and the TCRdb table lists in-frame clones only, not all of them. Among some 34,000 clones listed, roughly two thirds were seen once. The starting material was peripheral blood, obtained from a patient treated with radiotherapy plus ipilimumab. The source of these receptors is a human donor with non-small cell lung cancer who had stable disease on radiotherapy plus ipilimumab.

This sequence joins TRBV14 and TRBJ2-4, with 7 bases fitting TRBD2. Germline lookup yields CDR1 SGHDN and CDR2 FVKESK. V was pared by 5 bases and J by 8 bases, with 12 bases of the junction left unmatched. The CDR3 consists of 15 residues. CDR3: CASSNKRGRADIQYF. DNA for the CDR3: TGTGCCAGCAGCAACAAGCGGGGCCGGGCGGACATTCAGTACTTC.

This clone was observed a single time. The chain uses TRBV2 and TRBJ1-2; 7 positions agree with TRBD1. The CDR3 is made up of 14 amino acids. Trimming removed 5 bases from V and 7 bases from J; junction bases left unmatched: 10. The germline V gene encodes CDR1 SNHLY and CDR2 FYNNEI. CDR3 in amino acids: CASSNGQARGGYTF. The CDR3 DNA reads as TGTGCCAGCAGTAATGGACAGGCTCGGGGTGGCTACACCTTC.

V and J are TRBV7-2 and TRBJ1-4, with D possibly matching TRBD1 (5 bases). Trimming pared 3 bases from V and 3 bases from J, leaving 8 bases between. This CDR3 comprises 14 residues. Per germline, CDR1 SGHTA and CDR2 FQGNSA. The CDR3 coding sequence is TGTGCCAGCAGCTTCAGGGCCTCTAATGAAAAACTGTTTTTT. Translation gives CASSFRASNEKLFF.

The chain couples TRBV18 to TRBJ2-5, with D maybe TRBD2 (6 bases). V lost 1 base to trimming and J lost 7 bases, with 13 bases between them. This CDR3 spans 14 amino acids. Germline V lookup: CDR1 KGHSH, CDR2 LQKENI. CDR3 residues: CASSPRVDGGTQYF. DNA for the CDR3: TGTGCCAGCTCACCACGAGTCGACGGGGGGACCCAGTACTTC.

The CDR3 bases are TGTGCCAGCAGTGCCCGGTCCGGGACAGACTCACCCCTCCACTTT. Translating gives CASSARSGTDSPLHF. The V gene is TRBV25-1, the J gene TRBJ1-6; 7 bases agree with TRBD1. V shed 4 bases, J shed 10 bases, and the junction held 10 bases outside the gene matches. This CDR3 region has 15 residues. The germline V gene has CDR1 MGHDK and CDR2 SYGVNS. The full variable domain, with the rest looked up from reference TRBV25-1 and TRBJ1-6, is EADIYQTPRYLVIGTGKKITLECSQTMGHDKMYWYQQDPGMELHLIHYSYGVNSTEKGDLSSESTVSRIRTEHFPLTLESARPSHTSQYLCASSARSGTDSPLHFGNGTRLTVT.

This sequence joins TRBV6-1 and TRBJ2-7; D is unresolved. The ends were cut back, 5 bases at V and 0 bases at J, with 11 bases in the middle. Germline lookup yields CDR1 MNHNS and CDR2 SASEGT. The CDR3 spans 14 residues. CDR3 in amino acids: CASSQGSYSYEQYF. For the CDR3, the DNA is TGTGCCAGCAGTCAAGGGTCCTACTCCTACGAGCAGTACTTC.

The V and J genes are TRBV7-7 and TRBJ2-1; D gene uncertain. V dropped 4 bases and J dropped 4 bases, with 8 bases sitting between them. CDR1 is SSHAT, CDR2 FNYEAQ, per germline (reference sequence). The CDR3 length is 13 residues. CDR3 nucleotide sequence: TGTGCCAGCAGCTCGACTTGGTACAATGAGCAGTTCTTC. It specifies CASSSTWYNEQFF.

The chain uses TRBV4-1 and TRBJ1-4; D is unclear. Germline values: CDR1 MGHRA, CDR2 YSYEKL. V lost 1 base, J lost 10 bases, and 10 bases lay in between. The CDR3 sequence is 13 residues long. The CDR3 here is CASSQAPRLKLFF. CDR3 in DNA: TGCGCCAGCAGCCAAGCCCCGCGTTTAAAACTGTTTTTT.

This clone was recorded a few times. V usage is TRBV6-1 and J usage is TRBJ2-3, with 8 nucleotides matching TRBD1. With V trimmed by 7 bases and J by 0 bases, 6 bases remained unmatched. Germline V gives CDR1 MNHNS, CDR2 SASEGT. The CDR3 consists of 15 residues. DNA of the CDR3: TGTGCCAGCACCTCCTACAGGGGGAGCACAGATACGCAGTATTTT. Its protein product is CASTSYRGSTDTQYF.

This sequence joins TRBV6-6 and TRBJ1-5, with 7 bases that match TRBD1. With 6 bases clipped from V and 1 base from J, the junction kept 3 bases outside the gene matches. Germline V gene sequence: CDR1 MNHNY, CDR2 SVGAGI (reference sequence). The CDR3 consists of 14 residues. CDR3 sequence: CASRSGGSNQPQHF. CDR3 DNA sequence: TGTGCCAGCAGATCAGGGGGGAGCAATCAGCCCCAGCATTTT.

V usage is TRBV11-2 and J usage is TRBJ1-3; D remains ambiguous. V was shortened by 5 bases and J by 3 bases, with 20 bases between the two germline ends. Germline V gene data show CDR1 as SGHAT and CDR2 as FQNNGV. The CDR3 is 17 residues long. The CDR3 region has the DNA TGTGCCAGCAGCCCTCCGGGTGTACTGAGGAGTGGAAACACCATATATTTT. It specifies CASSPPGVLRSGNTIYF.

The genes are TRBV18 and TRBJ2-5; D unclear. This CDR3 is built from 15 residues. The V end was cut by 1 base, the J end by 2 bases, with 11 bases between. The V gene's germline CDR1 is KGHSH and CDR2 LQKENI. CDR3 region: CASSPRRWKQETQYF. CDR3 in DNA: TGTGCCAGCTCACCACGGAGATGGAAACAAGAGACCCAGTACTTC.

This clone has more than one count but fewer than ten. The chain is built from TRBV5-6 and TRBJ1-1; D call uncertain. This CDR3 is built from 13 residues. In germline, CDR1 is SGHDT, CDR2 YYEEEE. V lost 2 bases to trimming and J lost 1 base, with 6 bases between them. In nucleotides, the CDR3 is TGTGCCAGCAGCTTCGCGGGGAACACTGAAGCTTTCTTT. It translates to CASSFAGNTEAFF.

This chain connects TRBV15 to TRBJ2-3; a weak D match, TRBD2 (6 bases). The CDR3 extends over 14 amino acids. Germline CDR1 reads LNHNV; CDR2 reads YYDKDF (reference sequence). The V end was cut by 6 bases, the J end by 0 bases, with 10 bases between. The CDR3 DNA follows: TGTGCCACCAGTCTGGGGGGAAGCACAGATACGCAGTATTTT. It translates to CATSLGGSTDTQYF.

The chain employs TRBV5-5 and TRBJ1-2, with unresolved D. Trimming cost V 4 bases and J 2 bases, with 12 bases left between them. The CDR3 length is 14 residues. Germline CDR1 is SGHKS and CDR2 is YYEKEE (reference sequence). The CDR3 DNA is TGTGCCAGCAGCGCACCAACAGAGAACTATGGCTACACCTTC. Translating it yields CASSAPTENYGYTF.